Listed here are 27 T cell receptor beta chains from one sample, sequenced in a study of cytomegalovirus exposure and HLA in healthy donors. PCR was performed using 60 Vbeta and 13 Jbeta primers. Some clones are missing from TCRdb's copy, which holds only in-frame ones; the method was immunoSEQ multiplex PCR. The repertoire has around 100,000 clones, roughly a tenth of them found once; the top ten carry under 6%. The sequencing input was PBMCs. The receptor source for this set is a man aged 35 to 55 in good health and CMV-seropositive.

The rearrangement joins TRBV28 to TRBJ2-5; D ambiguous. The DNA end lines up better with TRBJ2-7; the J call may be wrong. Germline V gene data show CDR1 as MDHEN and CDR2 as SYDVKM. The CDR3 is 13 residues long. The CDR3 DNA reads TGTGCCAGCAGTTTCTTGACTTCCTACGAGCAGTACTTC. Its translation: CASSFLTSYEQYF.

This clone occurred a few times. The chain carries TRBV5-5 and TRBJ1-4; perhaps TRBD1 as D (6 bases). The CDR3 has 16 amino acids. V lost 4 bases and J lost 0, with 13 bases in between. Germline V gene lookup returns CDR1 SGHKS and CDR2 YYEKEE (reference sequence). This CDR3 reads CASSRGQLSTNEKLFF. Written as DNA, the CDR3 is TGTGCCAGCAGCCGCGGACAGCTGTCAACTAATGAAAAACTGTTTTTT.

The sample holds a few counts of this clone. V is TRBV2 and J is TRBJ1-1; unclear D gene. Germline CDR1 SNHLY, CDR2 FYNNEI. Between the trimmed V and J ends, which lost 7 bases and 3 bases, there was a span of 12 bases. This CDR3 is 13 amino acids long. The CDR3 protein is CASNGQTYTEAFF. The DNA of the CDR3 is TGTGCCAGCAATGGGCAGACCTACACTGAAGCTTTCTTT.

This chain connects TRBV27 to TRBJ1-2, with TRBD1 matching 7 bases. Germline values: CDR1 MNHEY, CDR2 SMNVEV (reference sequence). The CDR3 runs 12 residues. The trim removed 7 bases at V and 8 bases at J, leaving 7 bases unmatched. CDR3 sequence reads: CASKTGDLGYTF. The CDR3 DNA is TGTGCCAGCAAAACAGGGGATTTGGGCTACACCTTC.

The chain has TRBV7-6 and TRBJ1-4; the match to TRBD1 covers 10 bases. V trimming: 5 bases; J trimming: 6 bases; junction bases outside the gene matches: 3. The CDR3 consists of 14 residues. Looked up from germline, CDR1 is SGHVS and CDR2 is FNYEAQ. The CDR3 DNA follows: TGTGCCAGCAGCCCGGGGACAGGGGATGAAAAACTGTTTTTT. Translation: CASSPGTGDEKLFF.

This rearrangement joins TRBV2 to TRBJ1-1, with a possible D match to TRBD1 (5 bases). The germline V and J ends were trimmed by 4 bases and 1 base, with 7 bases remaining between them. CDR3 length: 13 amino acids. CDR1 SNHLY and CDR2 FYNNEI come from the germline V gene. For the CDR3, the DNA is TGTGCCAGCAGTGTCGGGGGGAACACTGAAGCTTTCTTT. Translating gives CASSVGGNTEAFF.

The chain employs TRBV11-2 and TRBJ2-7; the match to TRBD1 covers 7 bases. With 0 bases clipped from V and 2 bases from J, the junction kept 7 bases outside the gene matches. This CDR3 spans 16 amino acids. CDR1 is SGHAT, CDR2 FQNNGV, per germline. The CDR3 DNA follows: TGTGCCAGCAGCTTAGAGGCCGGGACAGAGACCTACGAGCAGTACTTC. It is translated as CASSLEAGTETYEQYF.

This clone was found a few times. The chain has TRBV6-5 and TRBJ2-1; 9 nucleotides line up with TRBD1. The CDR3 extends over 15 amino acids. The J segment lost 4 bases and the V segment lost 6 bases, leaving 7 bases of the junction unmatched. Germline values: CDR1 MNHEY, CDR2 SVGAGI. The CDR3 sequence is CASRNRDRVYNEQFF. For the CDR3, the DNA is TGTGCCAGCAGGAACCGGGACAGGGTGTACAATGAGCAGTTCTTC.

Turning to this clone: The junction shows a germline mismatch at one end, possibly a read error. This rearrangement joins TRBV7-7 to TRBJ2-1, with D unclear. Germline lookup yields CDR1 SSHAT and CDR2 FNYEAQ (reference sequence). The CDR3 has 16 residues. The CDR3 spells CASSLSTTNLYDEQFF. CDR3 sequence (DNA): TGTGCTAGCAGCTTATCAACTACCAACCTATATGATGAGCAGTTCTTC.

The chain recombines TRBV7-2 with TRBJ1-1; D not certain. CDR3 length: 13 amino acids. In germline, CDR1 is SGHTA, CDR2 FQGNSA. V was trimmed by 3 bases and J by 0 bases, leaving 5 bases between them. The CDR3 region is CASSFTLNTEAFF. CDR3 nucleotides: TGTGCCAGCAGCTTCACATTGAACACTGAAGCTTTCTTT.

This clone was seen only a few times. The chain is built from TRBV9 and TRBJ2-1; D gene unclear. The CDR3 sequence is 11 residues long. The V end was cut by 3 bases, the J end by 7 bases, with 5 bases between. From germline, CDR1 is SGDLS and CDR2 YYNGEE. CDR3 sequence reads: CASSALNEQFF. The CDR3 DNA sequence: TGTGCCAGCAGCGCACTAAATGAGCAGTTCTTC. The whole variable domain, filled in from reference TRBV9 and TRBJ2-1, reads DSGVTQTPKHLITATGQRVTLRCSPRSGDLSVYWYQQSLDQGLQFLIQYYNGEERAKGNILERFSAQQFPDLHSELNLSSLELGDSALYFCASSALNEQFFGPGTRLTVL.

This clone appeared a few times. The chain links TRBV12-5 to TRBJ2-5; 8 nucleotides agree with TRBD2. The V and J ends lost 8 bases and 9 bases, in that order; junction bases with no gene match: 8. The CDR3 runs to 12 residues. Germline CDR1 and CDR2: LGHNT and FRNRAP. Written as DNA, the CDR3 is TGTGCTAGTTCTCCGGGAGGGTGGGCCCAGTACTTC. This encodes CASSPGGWAQYF. The complete variable domain, with remaining parts taken from reference TRBV12-5 and TRBJ2-5, reads DARVTQTPRHKVTEMGQEVTMRCQPILGHNTVFWYRQTMMQGLELLAYFRNRAPLDDSGMPKDRFSAEMPDATLATLKIQPSEPRDSAVYFCASSPGGWAQYFGPGTRLLVL.

In its sample, this clone was seen a few times. The chain joins TRBV7-6 to TRBJ2-2, with TRBD2 matching 9 bases. This CDR3 region has 17 residues. Germline CDR1 SGHVS, CDR2 FNYEAQ. J was trimmed by 5 bases and V by 5 bases; bases with no gene match: 12. CDR3 sequence (DNA): TGTGCCAGCAGCCATCAAGGGCGGGAGGGTAATACCGGGGAGCTGTTTTTT. Encoded protein: CASSHQGREGNTGELFF. The whole variable domain, remainder taken from reference TRBV7-6 and TRBJ2-2, is GAGVSQSPRYKVTKRGQDVALRCDPISGHVSLYWYRQALGQGPEFLTYFNYEAQQDKSGLPNDRFSAERPEGSISTLTIQRTEQRDSAMYRCASSHQGREGNTGELFFGEGSRLTVL.

This clone was counted between two and nine times. The chain links TRBV6-6 to TRBJ1-6; 7 nucleotides line up with TRBD1. J gave up 10 bases and V 10 bases, and 13 bases lay outside the gene matches. The germline V gene has CDR1 MNHNY and CDR2 SVGAGI (reference sequence). This CDR3 contains 14 residues. CDR3 nucleotide sequence: TGTGCCACCCCGCGGACAGGAGGTTCCTCACCCCTCCACTTT. Translating it yields CATPRTGGSSPLHF.

V usage is TRBV29-1 and J usage is TRBJ2-5, with TRBD1 matching 9 bases. Germline lookup yields CDR1 SQVTM and CDR2 ANQGSEA. The CDR3 length is 13 residues. The V and J ends lost 0 bases and 11 bases, in that order; junction bases with no gene match: 7. CDR3 region: CSVEDWDREEQYF. The CDR3 bases are TGCAGCGTTGAAGATTGGGACAGGGAGGAGCAGTACTTC. The full variable domain, rest sourced from reference TRBV29-1 and TRBJ2-5, is SAVISQKPSRDICQRGTSLTIQCQVDSQVTMMFWYRQQPGQSLTLIATANQGSEATYESGFVIDKFPISRPNLTFSTLTVSNMSPEDSSIYLCSVEDWDREEQYFGPGTRLLVL.

This clone was counted between two and nine times. V gene TRBV7-9 combines with J gene TRBJ2-7; 8 nucleotides align to TRBD1. The germline gives CDR1 SEHNR, CDR2 FQNEAQ (reference sequence). Losses at the gene ends were 4 bases for V and 6 bases for J; bases not matched to a gene: 14. This CDR3 is built from 16 residues. As DNA, the CDR3 is TGTGCCAGCAGCTCCCCCCCCCTGGACAGGGTTGGCGAGCAGTACTTC. Its translation is CASSSPPLDRVGEQYF.

The V call is TRBV12-5, the J call TRBJ1-1, with 10 positions matching TRBD1. The CDR3 contains 18 residues. Germline trimming cut 3 bases from V and 11 bases from J; bases unmatched to any gene: 21. CDR1 and CDR2 (germline): LGHNT, FRNRAP. The CDR3 DNA follows: TGTGCTAGTGGTTTTGGCCCGCGCCGGGACAGGGGAAAACCAGTGGCTTTCTTT. Protein: CASGFGPRRDRGKPVAFF.

This clone was recorded a few times. This chain links TRBV9 with TRBJ2-3, with D perhaps matching TRBD2 (6 bases). The CDR3 runs to 15 residues. The ends were cut back, 5 bases at V and 1 base at J, with 14 bases in the middle. CDR1 and CDR2 from the germline V gene are SGDLS and YYNGEE. The CDR3 reads CASSRGGSRTDTQYF. The CDR3 DNA sequence: TGTGCCAGCAGTCGTGGAGGGAGCCGCACAGATACGCAGTATTTT.

This clone came up a few times. The junction differs from germline at one of its ends, possibly a read error. This chain joins TRBV7-7 and TRBJ1-1; TRBD1 aligns across 7 bases. Germline CDR1 reads SSHAT; CDR2 reads FNYEAQ (reference sequence). The CDR3 is 13 residues long. In nucleotides, the CDR3 is TGTGCTAGCAGCTCTGAAACAGGGGCTGAAGCTTTCTTT. This codes for CASSSETGAEAFF.

J is TRBJ2-1 and V is TRBV5-1; D may be TRBD2 (6 bases). Trimming took 4 bases from V and 5 from J, leaving 16 bases between them. CDR1 and CDR2 from the germline V gene are SGHRS and YFSETQ. The CDR3 is 15 residues long. The CDR3 DNA follows: TGCGCCAGCAGCACGGGACTGGCACCTGACAATGAGCAGTTCTTC. The encoded protein is CASSTGLAPDNEQFF.

This sequence joins TRBV6-1 and TRBJ2-7, with 9 bases matching TRBD1. Trimming removed 5 bases from V and 6 bases from J; junction bases left unmatched: 8. The germline gives CDR1 MNHNS, CDR2 SASEGT. The CDR3 consists of 14 residues. CDR3 loop: CASSHRQGEGEQYF. Here the CDR3 DNA reads TGTGCCAGCAGTCACAGACAGGGGGAGGGCGAGCAGTACTTC.

This chain links TRBV5-1 with TRBJ2-5; D is uncertain. The CDR3 extends over 11 amino acids. V was shortened by 0 bases and J by 10 bases, with 7 bases between the two germline ends. CDR1 SGHRS and CDR2 YFSETQ come from the germline V gene. The CDR3 sequence: CASSLGVDQYF. CDR3 nucleotides: TGCGCCAGCAGCTTGGGAGTAGACCAGTACTTC.

This clone has ten or more counts. V is TRBV9 and J is TRBJ2-3, with 9 bases matching TRBD2. The CDR3 contains 16 residues. Unmatched junction bases numbered 3, after V lost 0 bases and J lost 1 base. Germline V gene sequence: CDR1 SGDLS, CDR2 YYNGEE. CDR3 region: CASSVGTSDRTDTQYF. Written as DNA, the CDR3 is TGTGCCAGCAGCGTAGGGACTAGCGACCGCACAGATACGCAGTATTTT.

This clone was picked up a small number of times. The gene calls are TRBV13 and TRBJ2-5; 10 nucleotides agree with TRBD2. The CDR3 sequence is 16 residues long. CDR1 and CDR2 from the germline V gene are PRHDT and FYEKMQ (reference sequence). V gave up 5 bases and J gave up 0 bases; unmatched junction bases: 6. DNA for the CDR3: TGTGCCAGCAGCACCCGGACTAGCGGATACCAAGAGACCCAGTACTTC. Translating it yields CASSTRTSGYQETQYF.

The chain uses TRBV15 and TRBJ1-1, with unresolved D. The CDR3 covers 17 residues. CDR1 LNHNV and CDR2 YYDKDF come from the germline V gene (reference sequence). With 2 bases removed from V and 3 bases from J, the gap between germline ends came to 19 bases. The CDR3 bases are TGTGCCACCAGCAGATCCATGAGGGCAGATTTGTACACTGAAGCTTTCTTT. Translated: CATSRSMRADLYTEAFF.

Only a few counts were recorded for this clone. CDR3: CASSPRGVSGYTF. CDR3 coding DNA: TGTGCCAGCAGCCCTCGCGGTGTGTCGGGCTACACCTTC. V gene TRBV7-8 combines with J gene TRBJ1-2, with D unresolved. V lost 5 bases and J 8 bases, leaving 15 bases between the germline ends. The CDR3 length is 13 residues. Germline V gene lookup returns CDR1 SGHVS and CDR2 FQNEAQ.

The chain recombines TRBV6-5 with TRBJ1-1; D uncertain. CDR3 length: 12 residues. CDR1 is MNHEY and CDR2 is SVGAGI in the germline V gene. V was shortened by 2 bases and J by 7 bases, with 8 bases between the two germline ends. The CDR3 nucleotides read TGTGCCAGCAGTTACAGGCGGGGTGAAGCTTTCTTT. Residues: CASSYRRGEAFF.